These 28 T cell receptor beta chains came from one sample sequenced in a study of cytomegalovirus exposure and HLA in healthy donors. 60 Vbeta and 13 Jbeta primers were used in PCR. Libraries were prepared by immunoSEQ multiplex PCR; TCRdb keeps only in-frame clonotypes and omits some of them. The repertoire holds 150,000 to 200,000 clones, with approximately 84% as singletons. Sequences were obtained from PBMCs. These receptors were obtained from a girl aged 10 to 17 in good health and CMV-seropositive.

The chain recombines TRBV2 with TRBJ1-5, with D unresolved. Germline V lookup: CDR1 SNHLY, CDR2 FYNNEI. This CDR3 has 13 amino acids. Trimming stripped 10 bases from V and 7 bases from J, with 17 bases between. CDR3 DNA: TGTGCCACGCGGGCAGTCGGTGAGCAGCCCCAGCATTTT. Translating it yields CATRAVGEQPQHF. Using reference TRBV2 and TRBJ1-5 for the parts outside the CDR3, the full variable domain is EPEVTQTPSHQVTQMGQEVILRCVPISNHLYFYWYRQILGQKVEFLVSFYNNEISEKSEIFDDQFSVERPDGSNFTLKIRSTKLEDSAMYFCATRAVGEQPQHFGDGTRLSIL.

A few counts support this clone. The chain joins TRBV4-2 to TRBJ1-3; 8 positions agree with TRBD1. V gave up 0 bases and J gave up 8 bases; unmatched junction bases: 9. This CDR3 contains 16 residues. Per the germline V gene, CDR1 is LGHNA and CDR2 is YNFKEQ. The CDR3 region is CASSQDGPGQADTIYF. DNA of the CDR3: TGTGCCAGCAGCCAAGATGGCCCGGGACAGGCGGACACCATATATTTT.

The chain couples TRBV7-8 to TRBJ1-5; 7 bases map to TRBD1. V lost 5 bases, J lost 0 bases, and 16 bases stayed unmatched. The CDR3 runs 19 residues. CDR1 is SGHVS, CDR2 FQNEAQ, per germline. The CDR3 loop reads CASSPPITRQGHSNQPQHF. The CDR3 DNA follows: TGTGCCAGCAGCCCTCCAATTACCCGACAGGGACATAGCAATCAGCCCCAGCATTTT. Full variable domain (remainder filled in from reference TRBV7-8 and TRBJ1-5): GAGVSQSPRYKVAKRGQDVALRCDPISGHVSLFWYQQALGQGPEFLTYFQNEAQLDKSGLPSDRFFAERPEGSVSTLKIQRTQQEDSAVYLCASSPPITRQGHSNQPQHFGDGTRLSIL.

CDR3 sequence reads: CASSFLHVGATYEQYF. DNA of the CDR3: TGTGCCAGCAGTTTCCTCCATGTAGGGGCGACCTACGAGCAGTACTTC. This chain joins TRBV27 and TRBJ2-7; a possible D gene is TRBD1 (5 bases). Germline V CDR1 and CDR2: MNHEY, SMNVEV (reference sequence). CDR3 length equals 16 residues. Trimming took off 3 bases at V and 2 bases at J, with 17 bases between the two ends.

This chain connects TRBV9 to TRBJ1-4, with 11 nucleotides matching TRBD1. Germline V CDR1 and CDR2: SGDLS, YYNGEE. The CDR3 sequence is 17 residues long. J gave up 5 bases and V 0 bases, and 6 bases lay outside the gene matches. The CDR3 nucleotides read TGTGCCAGCAGCGTAGAAGTAGGGGACAGGGGGAATGAAAAACTGTTTTTT. This sequence encodes CASSVEVGDRGNEKLFF. Full variable domain (outside the CDR3, taken from reference TRBV9 and TRBJ1-4): DSGVTQTPKHLITATGQRVTLRCSPRSGDLSVYWYQQSLDQGLQFLIQYYNGEERAKGNILERFSAQQFPDLHSELNLSSLELGDSALYFCASSVEVGDRGNEKLFFGSGTQLSVL.

This chain links TRBV7-9 with TRBJ2-6; 8 bases agree with TRBD1. Germline CDR1 reads SEHNR; CDR2 reads FQNEAQ (reference sequence). This CDR3 comprises 17 residues. V dropped 5 bases and J dropped 1; count of bases not matched to a gene: 7. The CDR3 region is CASSTTGALSGANVLTF. The DNA of the CDR3 is TGTGCCAGCAGCACGACAGGGGCCCTATCTGGGGCCAACGTCCTGACTTTC. Together with reference TRBV7-9 and TRBJ2-6, the CDR3 gives the full variable domain: DTGVSQNPRHKITKRGQNVTFRCDPISEHNRLYWYRQTLGQGPEFLTYFQNEAQLEKSRLLSDRFSAERPKGSFSTLEIQRTEQGDSAMYLCASSTTGALSGANVLTFGAGSRLTVL.

The CDR3 here is CASSLDEGAYNEQFF. CDR3 nucleotide sequence: TGTGCCAGCAGCTTAGACGAGGGGGCCTACAATGAGCAGTTCTTC. J is TRBJ2-1 and V is TRBV7-8; possibly TRBD1 for D (6 bases). The CDR3 runs to 15 residues. V was shortened by 1 base and J by 2 bases, with 9 bases between the two germline ends. CDR1 SGHVS and CDR2 FQNEAQ come from the germline V gene.

The rearrangement uses TRBV19 and TRBJ1-1; D is uncertain. Trimming cost V 7 bases and J 0 bases, with 12 bases left between them. The germline gives CDR1 LNHDA, CDR2 SQIVND (reference sequence). This CDR3 spans 14 amino acids. CDR3 loop: CASNPSGMNTEAFF. The CDR3 DNA follows: TGTGCCAGTAACCCGTCCGGGATGAACACTGAAGCTTTCTTT. The whole variable domain, remainder taken from reference TRBV19 and TRBJ1-1, is DGGITQSPKYLFRKEGQNVTLSCEQNLNHDAMYWYRQDPGQGLRLIYYSQIVNDFQKGDIAEGYSVSREKKESFPLTVTSAQKNPTAFYLCASNPSGMNTEAFFGQGTRLTVV.

The V call is TRBV12-5, the J call TRBJ1-5; 7 positions match TRBD1. CDR1 and CDR2 (germline): LGHNT, FRNRAP. This CDR3 is 14 amino acids long. V lost 1 base, J lost 4 bases, and 1 base stayed unmatched. CDR3 bases: TGTGCTAGTGGTTTGGGGGACAGTAATCAGCCCCAGCATTTT. It is translated as CASGLGDSNQPQHF.

The genes are TRBV10-2 and TRBJ1-2; D perhaps matches TRBD1 (6 bases). Germline CDR1 is WSHSY and CDR2 is SAAADI. The CDR3 is made up of 16 amino acids. V lost 4 bases to trimming and J lost 4 bases, with 19 bases between them. CDR3 residues: CASSAAGAGAGYGYTF. CDR3 bases: TGCGCCAGCAGTGCGGCTGGGGCGGGGGCAGGCTATGGCTACACCTTC.

The chain joins TRBV19 to TRBJ1-2; the D is unclear. V shed 5 bases and J shed 0 bases, with 16 bases lying between them. This CDR3 is built from 16 residues. Germline V gene sequence: CDR1 LNHDA, CDR2 SQIVND (reference sequence). The CDR3 DNA reads as TGTGCCAGTAGTCCCACGTCCCAGACAACTAACTATGGCTACACCTTC. This gives the protein CASSPTSQTTNYGYTF. The variable domain in full, with the rest retrieved from reference TRBV19 and TRBJ1-2, is DGGITQSPKYLFRKEGQNVTLSCEQNLNHDAMYWYRQDPGQGLRLIYYSQIVNDFQKGDIAEGYSVSREKKESFPLTVTSAQKNPTAFYLCASSPTSQTTNYGYTFGSGTRLTVV.

The chain couples TRBV25-1 to TRBJ2-5; 7 positions agree with TRBD1. This CDR3 has 16 residues. Trimming at V came to 3 bases and at J to 5 bases, leaving 12 bases not matched to a gene. Germline CDR1 and CDR2: MGHDK and SYGVNS. This chain's CDR3 is CASSDLEQGWEETQYF. DNA for the CDR3: TGTGCCAGCAGTGACTTAGAACAGGGGTGGGAGGAGACCCAGTACTTC.

This clone appeared a few times. This rearrangement joins TRBV4-2 to TRBJ1-2; 8 bases fit TRBD1. The CDR3 is made up of 15 amino acids. The germline CDR1 and CDR2 sequences are LGHNA and YNFKEQ. The junction had 10 bases not matched to a gene; V was cut back by 4 bases and J by 6 bases. CDR3 region: CASSPLQLGQDGYTF. Written as DNA, the CDR3 is TGTGCCAGCAGCCCGCTACAATTGGGACAGGATGGCTACACCTTC.

J is TRBJ1-1 and V is TRBV5-6; 9 nucleotides align to TRBD1. The CDR3 sequence is 17 residues long. V was pared by 2 bases and J by 5 bases, with 13 bases of the junction left unmatched. Per germline, CDR1 SGHDT and CDR2 YYEEEE. The CDR3 DNA reads as TGTGCCAGCAGCTTTGGGACAGGGAAGATAAGGCGGACTGAAGCTTTCTTT. Translation gives CASSFGTGKIRRTEAFF.

This clone was picked up one time. The chain has TRBV4-2 and TRBJ2-1; the match to TRBD2 covers 9 bases. CDR1 is LGHNA, CDR2 YNFKEQ, per germline. The CDR3 is 19 amino acids. After removal of 1 base from V and 4 bases from J, the junction contained 14 bases not matched to a gene. In DNA, the CDR3 is TGTGCCAGCAGCCAAGGACTTGCGGGGGGGCCACTTACGTACAATGAGCAGTTCTTC. This gives the protein CASSQGLAGGPLTYNEQFF.

The table lists this clone with a count of one. This chain uses TRBV19 with TRBJ1-1, with no clear D. The germline CDR1 and CDR2 sequences are LNHDA and SQIVND (reference sequence). Trimming took off 5 bases at V and 0 bases at J, with 10 bases between the two ends. This CDR3 has 14 residues. CDR3 sequence: CASSERRVNTEAFF. As DNA, the CDR3 is TGTGCCAGTAGTGAACGACGGGTGAACACTGAAGCTTTCTTT.

The rearrangement uses TRBV9 and TRBJ2-2, with a possible D match to TRBD2 (5 bases). CDR3 length: 12 residues. The V end lost 2 bases, the J end lost 6 bases, and 5 bases lay between the germline ends. Germline CDR1 SGDLS, CDR2 YYNGEE. The CDR3 bases are TGTGCCAGCAGCGTGAGGGCCGGGGAGCTGTTTTTT. Translating gives CASSVRAGELFF.

V and J are TRBV7-9 and TRBJ2-1; D is ambiguous. This CDR3 region has 16 residues. Germline values: CDR1 SEHNR, CDR2 FQNEAQ (reference sequence). Trimming stripped 5 bases from V and 2 bases from J, with 16 bases between. The chain's CDR3 is CASSPSQSSPYNEQFF. The CDR3 DNA is TGTGCCAGCAGCCCGTCACAGTCATCACCCTACAATGAGCAGTTCTTC.

This chain uses TRBV29-1 with TRBJ1-4; D perhaps matches TRBD1 (5 bases). There are 14 residues in the CDR3. Trimming removed 1 base from V and 2 bases from J, with 8 bases in between. The germline V gene encodes CDR1 SQVTM and CDR2 ANQGSEA. CDR3 coding DNA: TGCAGCGTTGAAGGGGGCGCGACTAATGAAAAACTGTTTTTT. Translated, it gives CSVEGGATNEKLFF.

The rearrangement links TRBV7-9 to TRBJ2-1, with 8 bases identical to TRBD2. This CDR3 spans 15 amino acids. V trimming: 5 bases; J trimming: 5 bases; junction bases outside the gene matches: 8. The V gene's germline CDR1 is SEHNR and CDR2 FQNEAQ (reference sequence). The DNA for the CDR3 is TGTGCCAGCAGCGCCGGGACTAGGAAAAACAATGAGCAGTTCTTC. It specifies CASSAGTRKNNEQFF. Combining the CDR3 with reference TRBV7-9 and TRBJ2-1 gives the whole variable domain DTGVSQNPRHKITKRGQNVTFRCDPISEHNRLYWYRQTLGQGPEFLTYFQNEAQLEKSRLLSDRFSAERPKGSFSTLEIQRTEQGDSAMYLCASSAGTRKNNEQFFGPGTRLTVL.

The chain is built from TRBV6-5 and TRBJ2-2; D gene unclear. From germline, CDR1 is MNHEY and CDR2 SVGAGI. The CDR3 extends over 12 amino acids. Deletions cut 4 bases from V and 6 bases from J, with 6 bases between. The CDR3 DNA reads TGTGCCAGCAGTTCCCTCGCCGGGGAGCTGTTTTTT. Translating it yields CASSSLAGELFF.

V and J are TRBV29-1 and TRBJ2-1; tentative D call: TRBD2 (7 bases). Looked up from germline, CDR1 is SQVTM and CDR2 is ANQGSEA. The CDR3 totals 15 residues. The V end lost 7 bases, the J end lost 0 bases, and 16 bases lay between the germline ends. The CDR3 DNA is TGCAGCGGAGGGGGGGGCGTAAGCTCCTACAATGAGCAGTTCTTC. Translating it yields CSGGGGVSSYNEQFF.

The V call is TRBV11-3, the J call TRBJ2-7; 7 nucleotides line up with TRBD1. Germline CDR1 and CDR2: SGHNT and YENEEA. This CDR3 region has 13 residues. The junction had 4 bases not matched to a gene; V was cut back by 3 bases and J by 5 bases. This chain's CDR3 is CASSFQQGNEQYF. The CDR3 DNA follows: TGTGCCAGCAGCTTCCAACAGGGGAACGAGCAGTACTTC.

CDR3 nucleotides: TGTGCCAGCAGCTTCCCCGAGACAGGGGGGTACGAGCAGTACTTC. Its translation is CASSFPETGGYEQYF. V and J are TRBV13 and TRBJ2-7, with 9 bases that match TRBD1. This CDR3 has 15 amino acids. V lost 3 bases and J lost 4; bases outside the gene matches: 7. CDR1 is PRHDT, CDR2 FYEKMQ, per germline (reference sequence).

The chain is built from TRBV5-1 and TRBJ1-5, with D perhaps TRBD1 (6 bases). This CDR3 comprises 15 residues. CDR1 SGHRS and CDR2 YFSETQ come from the germline V gene. The ends were cut back, 0 bases at V and 4 bases at J, with 11 bases in the middle. Here the CDR3 DNA reads TGCGCCAGCAGCTTGGGAACAGGGTGGAATCAGCCCCAGCATTTT. Protein sequence: CASSLGTGWNQPQHF.

The chain combines TRBV12-5 with TRBJ2-5; 8 nucleotides agree with TRBD1. Unmatched junction bases numbered 8, after V lost 0 bases and J lost 5 bases. CDR1 and CDR2 from the germline V gene are LGHNT and FRNRAP. The CDR3 has 16 residues. Written as DNA, the CDR3 is TGTGCTAGTGGTTTGGTTACGGGACAGGAAAAGGAGACCCAGTACTTC. It yields the protein CASGLVTGQEKETQYF. Full variable domain (missing parts from reference TRBV12-5 and TRBJ2-5): DARVTQTPRHKVTEMGQEVTMRCQPILGHNTVFWYRQTMMQGLELLAYFRNRAPLDDSGMPKDRFSAEMPDATLATLKIQPSEPRDSAVYFCASGLVTGQEKETQYFGPGTRLLVL.

The chain links TRBV19 to TRBJ1-5; D gene unclear. CDR3 length: 14 amino acids. Per germline, CDR1 LNHDA and CDR2 SQIVND (reference sequence). Trimming stripped 3 bases from V and 7 bases from J, with 13 bases between. This CDR3 is CASSMRAGSQPQHF. The DNA of the CDR3 is TGTGCCAGTAGTATGAGGGCGGGGAGCCAGCCCCAGCATTTT.

The chain joins TRBV6-5 to TRBJ2-4; 7 bases align to TRBD2. In germline, CDR1 is MNHEY, CDR2 SVGAGI. J lost 2 bases, V lost 4 bases, and 5 bases had no gene match. This CDR3 spans 15 amino acids. This chain's CDR3 is CASSFRLASKNIQYF. Here the CDR3 DNA reads TGTGCCAGCAGTTTCCGACTAGCTTCCAAAAACATTCAGTACTTC.